One and the same sample provided the 3 T cell receptor beta chains below, sequenced in a study of CD8 T cells in ankylosing spondylitis. TCRdb re-called the 5' RACE reads through MiXCR, storing one row per CDR3 protein. The sample yields nearly 250,000 distinct CDR3 sequences, roughly 32% seen once. Sample: blood, either unsorted or a sorted T cell fraction (not recorded which). The source of these receptors is a male donor with ankylosing spondylitis or in good health (not recorded which).

This clonotype showed up just a few times. The chain uses TRBV29-1 and TRBJ1-2, with a tentative D call TRBD1 (5 bases). The germline gives CDR1 SQVTM, CDR2 ANQGSEA. This CDR3 spans 12 amino acids. Trimming took off 7 bases at V and 4 bases at J, with 13 bases between the two ends. This CDR3 reads CSGDLGGYGYTF. The CDR3 DNA sequence: TGCAGCGGGGACCTCGGGGGCTATGGCTACACCTTC.

In this sample, this clonotype turned up many times. This chain connects TRBV29-1 to TRBJ2-1; D ambiguous. Germline CDR1 and CDR2: SQVTM and ANQGSEA. V was pared by 8 bases and J by 8 bases, with 13 bases between. This CDR3 is built from 11 residues. The chain's CDR3 is CSPFQVDEQFF. CDR3 nucleotide sequence: TGCAGCCCCTTTCAGGTGGATGAGCAGTTCTTC.

This clonotype was recorded a few times. CDR3 DNA: TGTGCCACCAGCGCCTCGGGACGGACGACTAGCGGTCGAAGGGATACGCAGTATTTT. Amino acids: CATSASGRTTSGRRDTQYF. This chain joins TRBV15 and TRBJ2-3; TRBD2 agrees at 9 bases. Germline CDR1 reads LNHNV; CDR2 reads YYDKDF (reference sequence). The trim removed 5 bases at V and 6 bases at J, leaving 21 bases unmatched. This CDR3 comprises 19 residues.